This TCR beta chain was observed in a study of cytomegalovirus exposure and HLA in healthy donors. Study observations and caveats: Cytomegalovirus status was reportedly diagnosed by the classifier with high sensitivity and specificity. Most TCRs appeared rarely, but some public TCRs recurred in many donors. Researchers counted around 160 TCR beta chains as cytomegalovirus-associated.

On this clone itself: Its antigen is currently unknown.

Clones were read by immunoSEQ multiplex PCR, and TCRdb kept only the in-frame ones, dropping some. The sample gives 120,000 or so clones, 88% of which show up once; over 1.1% is in the top ten. The CDR3 has 11 residues. Germline V CDR1 and CDR2: SGHAT, FQNNGV. V dropped 5 bases and J dropped 7 bases, with 8 bases sitting between them. The donors were members of the validation cohort, which comprised more than 90 subjects and was separate from the first cohort of 666 subjects. The chain joins TRBV11-2 to TRBJ1-2; no reliable D call. The receptor comes from a woman aged 30 to 39 in good health and CMV-seropositive. Material for sequencing was PBMCs. Here the CDR3 reads CASSQVSGYTF. As DNA, the CDR3 is TGTGCCAGCAGCCAAGTCAGTGGCTACACCTTC.